This T cell receptor (beta chain) was documented in a study of cytomegalovirus exposure and HLA in healthy donors (dated by TCRdb to about 2017). About the full investigation: According to an earlier analysis of a few hundred of the donors, some 180 million T cells yielded 90 million to 140 million unique TCR beta sequences and about 280 Gb of sequence data. About 300 gigabases of sequencing data and approximately 92 million unique TCR sequences made up an early release that covered several hundred HLA-typed donors. Of the approximately 400 genotyped donors, 75% to 85% were placed in the genetic ancestry cluster associated with self-reported Caucasian donors. The aim of the study was to test whether cataloging public T cell receptors could identify signatures of past pathogen exposure. The T cell repertoires of under 750 subjects were profiled by immunosequencing and related to cytomegalovirus serostatus. In addition to the first cohort of 666 subjects, a separate validation cohort of some 120 different subjects was used. High-throughput TCR immunosequencing, statistical association of individual TCRs with disease status, and machine learning were combined to predict cytomegalovirus infection status. A later analysis re-examined previously published TCR beta repertoires from roughly 650 donors and added high-resolution HLA genotyping to investigate patterns of TCR occurrence. The later analysis used no new phenotypic data to find candidate immune exposures, relying instead on TCR beta sequences and their occurrence across donors. In an earlier analysis of roughly 580 of the donors, high-throughput TCR beta sequencing was used to judge whether each TCR beta V gene segment behaved as functional or pseudogenic. Donor age, sex, ethnicity and CMV serostatus were collected together with the repertoire data. A later genetic analysis took genome-wide SNP genotypes for about three fifths of the 666 donors and used that subset as a discovery cohort. Every discovery cohort repertoire had been produced on one sequencing platform. HLA typing included class I and class II loci at four-digit resolution. The number of typed donors differed by locus: roughly 629-630 for A, B, C, DRB1 and DQB1; about 520 for DQA1; 606 for DPA1; and roughly 450 for DPB1. Because of strong linkage in the cohort, roughly five DR-DQ haplotypes were treated as single units for association and clustering. Among 300 to 450 genotyped donors of the cohort, an average of around 240,000 unique TCR beta nucleotide sequences were sequenced per donor, roughly 20% of them non-productive.

Notes on this clone: This clone's antigen is unknown. Base qualities are not recorded, but no much larger clone differs from it by a single base.

The cohort was made up of several hundred healthy bone marrow donors. At the time of sampling, every cohort member was nominally healthy, though immune exposures that went unrecorded were likely present. The donor tested CMV seropositive and was one of the 289 seropositive cohort members. Each donor provided a peripheral blood sample, and peripheral blood mononuclear cells were used for TCR beta sequencing. The Qiagen DNeasy Blood Extraction Kit was used to extract genomic DNA from the blood cell samples. What the study reported, not specific to this receptor: The authors suggested that the approach could potentially be extended to other disease states and immunological phenotypes. An earlier analysis of roughly 570 of the donors showed that most TCR beta V segments appeared in productive rearrangements either about 90% or about 30% of the time, which broadly matched IMGT annotations. This cohort had only TCR beta chains sequenced, and the lack of alpha or paired-chain data limited which features could be detected. At a false discovery rate of 0.05, a later analysis linked some 18,000 TCR beta sequences to specific HLA alleles. Compared with equally common non-associated chains, HLA-associated TCR beta chains in a later analysis were more clonally expanded and had lower generation probabilities. Roughly 17 rarely observed V segments, including chromosome 9 orphons, were excluded from the earlier analysis of approximately 600 of the donors because counts were too low. A later analysis found that TCR association rates varied across HLA loci, with DRB1 alleles showing the most associated TCRs and HLA-C alleles the fewest. Across donors, most TCR sequences were observed very rarely, whereas some public TCRs were present in many individuals. The sequencing pipeline was judged likely to have produced a cluster of highly shared sequence variants as a technical artifact. The classifier was reported to diagnose cytomegalovirus status with high specificity and sensitivity in both the original cohort and the validation cohort. Because some donors lacked HLA typing at each locus, the association tests relied only on the typed subset. Most CMV-associated TCR beta chains appeared to be HLA-restricted in a later analysis, and the HLA associations seemed to be driven largely by CMV exposure. According to a later genetic analysis, donors in an Asian-associated ancestry cluster had fewer N-insertions in productive TCRs than the approximately 630-donor mean. The 87-base-pair reads could not distinguish some IMGT-functional V segments, including TRBV6-2 and TRBV6-3, so those segments were excluded. When HLA alleles, especially DR and DQ, strongly co-occurred, attributing TCR associations to individual alleles was difficult. Linkage disequilibrium might explain the correlated functional status among segregating V segments, but an unknown experimental factor could not be excluded. A further reported finding was that TCR beta sequences accurately predicted the HLA-A and HLA-B alleles for most subjects in the first cohort. In a later genetic analysis, a missense DCLRE1C variant was associated with V-gene and J-gene trimming of TCR beta chains, and the association was replicated in an independent cohort. CMV serostatus was the only immune exposure information available for the cohort. The presence/absence analyses assumed that sequencing depth was roughly uniform across donors, and that assumption may not be true. A total of 150 to 200 TCR beta chains were listed by the study as associated with cytomegalovirus. A later analysis reported that several top co-occurrence clusters appeared linked to parvovirus B19, influenza, CMV and Epstein-Barr virus. In vitro tests confirmed that three of the cytomegalovirus-associated TCR beta chains recognize cytomegalovirus antigens.

The library came from the immunoSEQ multiplex PCR assay. For the multiplex PCR, a mixture combining 60 forward primers for TCR Vbeta segments and 13 reverse primers for TCR Jbeta segments was used. The CDR3 region of rearranged TCR beta genes was amplified from genomic DNA with a multiplex PCR assay. Amplified TCR beta libraries were sequenced as 87-base-pair reads on the Illumina HiSeq System. On the study's bioinformatics: A later analysis counted approximately 74 million unique TCR beta chains across the 670 or so repertoires, and 9 million to 14 million of these chains were shared by at least two donors. Raw reads were error-corrected and collapsed into unique sequences by a nearest-neighbor algorithm in which closely related sequences were merged to remove PCR and sequencing errors. V, D and J gene segments were assigned by aligning CDR3 sequences to IMGT reference sequences. For a sequence to be retained, at least a six-nucleotide match to both a V gene segment and a J gene segment was required. A rearrangement was called productive if the CDR3 had no stop codons and remained in frame with V and J, and every other rearrangement was called non-productive. CDR3 was defined by IMGT convention, running from the second conserved V-encoded cysteine to the conserved J-encoded phenylalanine. The earlier analysis of fewer than 700 of the donors excluded sequences that lacked an unambiguous match to a single V gene segment. In an earlier analysis of roughly 600 of the donors, a V segment was called functional when productive rearrangements were above 56.7%, and segregating when the standard deviation between donors exceeded 5%. A statistical classification framework was built for diagnosing cytomegalovirus status from the catalog of TCR beta chain sequences. In a later analysis, V and J genes were assigned by comparing TCR nucleotide sequences against IMGT/GENE-DB human TR gene sequences. A later analysis assigned CDR3 sequences and most-parsimonious VDJ recombination scenarios with the TCRdist pipeline. A later analysis defined each TCR beta chain by its CDR3 amino acid sequence plus V-gene family, and excluded reads lacking a unique V-gene family. In a later analysis, around 650 highly shared, low-generation-probability nucleotide sequences were removed to address suspected cross-contamination and a sequencing artifact. For each public chain, a later analysis derived a clonal expansion index from normalized ranks of inferred template counts within each repertoire. In a later analysis, generation probabilities were computed with a VDJ recombination model fitted to out-of-frame rearrangements, and the resulting probabilities were checked against IGoR. A later analysis scored TCR-TCR, TCR-HLA and TCR-CMV co-occurrence with hypergeometric tests, applying a repertoire-size bias correction to TCR pairs. In a later analysis, false discovery rates were estimated by permuting HLA or CMV assignments 20 times. In a later analysis, co-occurring TCRs were grouped using DBSCAN, and TCRdist sequence similarity was added for clustering within HLA-allele-positive subsets. Repertoires with fewer than 30,000 or more than 120,000 public chains were left out of co-occurrence clustering, as were about 5 repertoires with anomalous nucleotide sharing. TCRdb retrieved this table from immuneACCESS and kept in-frame rearrangements only. Not all clones are present; in checked studies, unresolved V genes account for under half, and no reason is known for the remainder. The V and J calls and clone size were taken over from that table, and D and trimming were inferred from the DNA. Recorded for this sample are 120,000 or so clones; approximately 68% of them occurred a single time. The top ten constitute about 1.6% of the sample.

V ends up 6 bases short and J 12 bases short, with an unmatched junction base count of 11. CDR3 length: 14 amino acids, cysteine to phenylalanine. Just the 42-base CDR3 DNA is kept, in frame starting at base 1. In the germline V gene, CDR1 corresponds to MDHEN and CDR2 to SYDVKM. This clonotype was obtained from a man between 25 and 39 years old in good health and CMV-seropositive. The sample taken for sequencing was PBMCs. The chain was built from TRBV28 and TRBJ2-1; TRBD2 fits 10 bases in the junction. CDR3 region: CASRRLAGEGAQFF. The sequenced DNA: TGTGCCAGCAGACGTCTAGCGGGAGAAGGGGCGCAGTTCTTC.